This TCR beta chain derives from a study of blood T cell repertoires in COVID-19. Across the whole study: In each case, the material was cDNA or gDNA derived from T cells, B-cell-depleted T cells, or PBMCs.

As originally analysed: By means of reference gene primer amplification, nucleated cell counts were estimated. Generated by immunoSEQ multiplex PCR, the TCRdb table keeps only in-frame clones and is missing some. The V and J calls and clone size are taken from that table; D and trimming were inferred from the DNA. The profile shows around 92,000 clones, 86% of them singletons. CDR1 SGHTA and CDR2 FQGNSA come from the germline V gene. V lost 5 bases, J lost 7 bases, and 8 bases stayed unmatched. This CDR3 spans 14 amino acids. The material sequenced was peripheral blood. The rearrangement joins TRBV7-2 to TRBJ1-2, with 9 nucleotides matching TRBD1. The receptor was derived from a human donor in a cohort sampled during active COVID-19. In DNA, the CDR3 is TGTGCCAGCAGCCCACCGGGACAGGGATTTGGCTACACCTTC. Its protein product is CASSPPGQGFGYTF.